The sequence of this T cell receptor beta chain was determined in a study of long-term antiretroviral therapy in people with HIV. About this clone itself: Its target is not known.

Running of the v3.0 immunoSEQ assay took place at survey level. Profiling relied on immunoSEQ multiplex PCR, and the TCRdb table lists in-frame clones only, not all of them. Among 30,000 to 40,000 clones listed, around 85% were seen once. This CDR3 region has 12 residues. Trimming pared 8 bases from V and 3 bases from J, leaving 11 bases between. Germline assignment: CDR1 MDHEN and CDR2 SYDVKM. Overall study findings and caveats: HIV repertoires spanned narrower CDR3 length ranges than controls.

The chain carries TRBV28 and TRBJ2-7; D uncertain. This receptor was taken from a man aged 18 to 35 with HIV. The sample in question was unsorted PBMCs, obtained 1.5 years after starting antiretroviral therapy. Here the CDR3 DNA reads TGTGCCAGCGGGGATTTGGACTACGAGCAGTACTTC. As protein: CASGDLDYEQYF.